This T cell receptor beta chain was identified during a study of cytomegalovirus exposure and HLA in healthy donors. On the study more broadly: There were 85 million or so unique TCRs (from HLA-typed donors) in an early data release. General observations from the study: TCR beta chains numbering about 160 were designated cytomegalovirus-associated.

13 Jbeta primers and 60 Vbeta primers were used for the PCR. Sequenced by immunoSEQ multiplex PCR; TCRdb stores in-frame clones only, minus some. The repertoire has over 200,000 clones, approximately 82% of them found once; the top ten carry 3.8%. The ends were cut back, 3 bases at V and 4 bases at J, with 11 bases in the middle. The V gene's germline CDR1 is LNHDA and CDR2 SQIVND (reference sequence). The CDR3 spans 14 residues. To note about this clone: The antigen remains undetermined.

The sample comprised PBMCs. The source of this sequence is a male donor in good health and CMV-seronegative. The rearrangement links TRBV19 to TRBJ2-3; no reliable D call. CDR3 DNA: TGTGCCAGTAGTATCCAAATAGTGGCAGATACGCAGTATTTT. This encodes CASSIQIVADTQYF.